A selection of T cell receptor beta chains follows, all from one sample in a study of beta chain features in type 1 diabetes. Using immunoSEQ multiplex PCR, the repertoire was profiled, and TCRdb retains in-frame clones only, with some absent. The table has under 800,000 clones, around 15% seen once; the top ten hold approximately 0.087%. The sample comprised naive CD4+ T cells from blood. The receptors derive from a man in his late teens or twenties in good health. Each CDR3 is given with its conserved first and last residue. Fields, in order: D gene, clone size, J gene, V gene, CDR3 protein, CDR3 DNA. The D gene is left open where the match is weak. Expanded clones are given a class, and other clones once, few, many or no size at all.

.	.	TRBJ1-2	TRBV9	CASSVNTLPGGYTF	TGTGCCAGCAGCGTCAATACCCTGCCAGGGGGCTACACCTTC
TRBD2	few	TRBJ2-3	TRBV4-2	CASSQETASGGTDTQYF	TGTGCCAGCAGCCAAGAAACGGCCAGCGGGGGCACAGATACGCAGTATTTT
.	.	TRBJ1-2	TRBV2	CASNPDSNYGYTF	TGTGCCAGCAACCCCGACAGTAACTATGGCTACACCTTC
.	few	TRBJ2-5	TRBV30	CAWSRGVGETQYF	TGTGCCTGGAGCCGGGGAGTTGGAGAGACCCAGTACTTC
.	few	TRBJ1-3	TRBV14	CASSQEQARSGNTIYF	TGTGCCAGCAGCCAAGAACAGGCGCGATCTGGAAACACCATATATTTT
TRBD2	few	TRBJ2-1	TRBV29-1	CSVKRGTYNEQFF	TGCAGCGTTAAGCGGGGGACTTACAATGAGCAGTTCTTC
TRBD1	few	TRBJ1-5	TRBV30	CAWSRTGGNNQPQHF	TGTGCCTGGAGTAGGACAGGGGGAAACAATCAGCCCCAGCATTTT
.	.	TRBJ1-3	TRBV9	CASSVDSSNSGNTIYF	TGTGCCAGCAGCGTAGACAGCTCAAACTCTGGAAACACCATATATTTT
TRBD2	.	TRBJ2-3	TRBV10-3	CAISLAGRGTDTQYF	TGTGCCATCAGTCTAGCGGGAAGGGGGACAGATACGCAGTATTTT
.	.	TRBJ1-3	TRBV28	CASSLQGNSGNTIYF	TGTGCCAGCAGTTTACAGGGTAACTCTGGAAACACCATATATTTT
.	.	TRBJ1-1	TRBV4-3	CASSQVGTRTEAFF	TGCGCCAGCAGCCAAGTGGGCACGCGCACTGAAGCTTTCTTT
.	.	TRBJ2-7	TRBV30	CAWSSRGAVYEQYF	TGTGCCTGGAGTAGCAGGGGGGCGGTCTACGAGCAGTACTTC
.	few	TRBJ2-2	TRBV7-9	CASSLSRLGRAGELFF	TGTGCCAGCAGCTTATCCCGCTTGGGGCGCGCCGGGGAGCTGTTTTTT
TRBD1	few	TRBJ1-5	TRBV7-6	CASSLEGAGGNQPQHF	TGTGCCAGCAGCTTAGAGGGGGCTGGGGGCAATCAGCCCCAGCATTTT
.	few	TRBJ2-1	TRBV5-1	CASFFSDGEQFF	TGCGCCAGCTTCTTTTCCGACGGTGAGCAGTTCTTC
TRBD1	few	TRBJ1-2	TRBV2	CASRRDRAHSNYGYTF	TGTGCCAGCAGGCGGGACAGGGCTCATTCTAACTATGGCTACACCTTC
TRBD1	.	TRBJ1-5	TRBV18	CASSQGTGVNQPQHF	TGTGCCAGCTCACAGGGGACAGGGGTCAATCAGCCCCAGCATTTT
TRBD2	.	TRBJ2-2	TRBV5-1	CASKIPGGTGELFF	TGCGCCAGCAAGATCCCGGGGGGAACCGGGGAGCTGTTTTTT
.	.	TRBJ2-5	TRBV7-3	CASSWTRQETQYF	TGTGCCAGCAGTTGGACAAGGCAAGAGACCCAGTACTTC
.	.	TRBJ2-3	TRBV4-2	CASSQSQGPTDTQYF	TGTGCCAGCAGCCAATCCCAGGGGCCCACAGATACGCAGTATTTT
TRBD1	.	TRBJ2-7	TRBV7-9	CASSFTGGREQYF	TGTGCCAGCAGCTTTACAGGGGGTAGGGAGCAGTACTTC
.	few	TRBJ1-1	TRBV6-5	CASIQNSGRLGAFF	TGTGCCAGCATCCAAAATTCGGGACGACTAGGAGCTTTCTTT
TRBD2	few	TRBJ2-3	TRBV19	CASSIVPAGAGDTQYF	TGTGCCAGTAGTATTGTGCCAGCGGGGGCAGGAGATACGCAGTATTTT
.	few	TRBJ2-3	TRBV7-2	CASSSTTDTQYF	TGTGCCAGCAGCTCCACTACAGATACGCAGTATTTT
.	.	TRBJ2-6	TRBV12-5	CASGLNTTPGANVLTF	TGTGCTAGTGGCCTAAACACGACACCTGGGGCCAACGTCCTGACTTTC
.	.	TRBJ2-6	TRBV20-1	CSARGTNVLTF	TGCAGTGCTAGAGGGACCAACGTCCTGACTTTC
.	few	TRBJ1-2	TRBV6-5	CASSYSYGALGYGYTF	TGTGCCAGCAGTTACTCCTATGGGGCCCTTGGCTATGGCTACACCTTC